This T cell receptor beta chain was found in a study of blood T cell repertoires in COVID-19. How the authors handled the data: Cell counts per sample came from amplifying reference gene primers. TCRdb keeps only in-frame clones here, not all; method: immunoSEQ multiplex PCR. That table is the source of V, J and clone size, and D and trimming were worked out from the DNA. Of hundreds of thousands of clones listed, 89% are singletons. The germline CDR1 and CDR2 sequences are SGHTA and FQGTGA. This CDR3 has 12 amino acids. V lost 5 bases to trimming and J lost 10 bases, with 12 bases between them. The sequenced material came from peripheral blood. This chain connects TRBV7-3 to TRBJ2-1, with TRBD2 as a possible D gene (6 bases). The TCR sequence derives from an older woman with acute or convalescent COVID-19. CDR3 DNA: TGTGCCAGCAGCCGGGAGATCGGGGAGCAGTTCTTC. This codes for CASSREIGEQFF.